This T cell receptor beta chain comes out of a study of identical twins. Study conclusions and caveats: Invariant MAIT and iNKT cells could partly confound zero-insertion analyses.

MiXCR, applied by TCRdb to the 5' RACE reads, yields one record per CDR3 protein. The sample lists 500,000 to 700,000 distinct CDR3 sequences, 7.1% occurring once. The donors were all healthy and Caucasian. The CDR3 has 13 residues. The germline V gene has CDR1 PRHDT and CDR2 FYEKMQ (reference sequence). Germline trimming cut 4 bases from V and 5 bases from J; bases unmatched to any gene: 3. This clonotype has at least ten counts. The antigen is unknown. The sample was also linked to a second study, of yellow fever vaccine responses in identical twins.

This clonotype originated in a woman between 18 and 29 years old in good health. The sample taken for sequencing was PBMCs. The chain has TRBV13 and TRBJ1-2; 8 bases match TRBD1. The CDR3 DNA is TGTGCCAGCAGCTCCAGGGGGCCGTATGGCTACACCTTC. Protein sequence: CASSSRGPYGYTF.